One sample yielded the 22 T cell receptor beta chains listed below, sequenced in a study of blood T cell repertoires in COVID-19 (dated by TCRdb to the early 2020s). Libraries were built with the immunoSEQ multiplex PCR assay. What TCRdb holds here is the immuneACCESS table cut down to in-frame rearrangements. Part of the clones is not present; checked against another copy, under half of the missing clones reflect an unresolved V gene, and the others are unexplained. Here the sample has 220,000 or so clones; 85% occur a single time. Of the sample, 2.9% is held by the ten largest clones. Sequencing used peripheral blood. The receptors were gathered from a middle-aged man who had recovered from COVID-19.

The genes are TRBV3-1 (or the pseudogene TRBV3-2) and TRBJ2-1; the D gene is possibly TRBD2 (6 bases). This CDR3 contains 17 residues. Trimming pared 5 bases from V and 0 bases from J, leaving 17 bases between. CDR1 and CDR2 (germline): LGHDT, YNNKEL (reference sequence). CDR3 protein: CASSGREPGSSYNEQFF. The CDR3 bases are TGTGCCAGCAGCGGCCGGGAGCCGGGAAGCTCCTACAATGAGCAGTTCTTC.

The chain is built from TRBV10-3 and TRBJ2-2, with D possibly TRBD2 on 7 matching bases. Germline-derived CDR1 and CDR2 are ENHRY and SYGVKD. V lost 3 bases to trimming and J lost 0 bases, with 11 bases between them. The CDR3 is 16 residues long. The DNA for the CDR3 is TGTGCCATCAGTGACCCGGGGGGCGCGAACACCGGGGAGCTGTTTTTT. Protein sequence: CAISDPGGANTGELFF.

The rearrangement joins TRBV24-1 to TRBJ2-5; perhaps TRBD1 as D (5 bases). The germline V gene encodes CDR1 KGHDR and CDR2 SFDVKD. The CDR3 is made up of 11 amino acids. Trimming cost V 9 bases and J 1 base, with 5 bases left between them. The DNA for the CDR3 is TGTGCCACCGGGGCCCAAGAGACCCAGTACTTC. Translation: CATGAQETQYF.

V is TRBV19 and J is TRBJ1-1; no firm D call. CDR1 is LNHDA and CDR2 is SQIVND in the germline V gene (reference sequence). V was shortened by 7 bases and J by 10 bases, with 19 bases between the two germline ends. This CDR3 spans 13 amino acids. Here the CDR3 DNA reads TGTGCCAGTACGACGGGGTACATGGTGGGAGCTTTCTTT. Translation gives CASTTGYMVGAFF. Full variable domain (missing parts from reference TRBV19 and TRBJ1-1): DGGITQSPKYLFRKEGQNVTLSCEQNLNHDAMYWYRQDPGQGLRLIYYSQIVNDFQKGDIAEGYSVSREKKESFPLTVTSAQKNPTAFYLCASTTGYMVGAFFGQGTRLTVV.

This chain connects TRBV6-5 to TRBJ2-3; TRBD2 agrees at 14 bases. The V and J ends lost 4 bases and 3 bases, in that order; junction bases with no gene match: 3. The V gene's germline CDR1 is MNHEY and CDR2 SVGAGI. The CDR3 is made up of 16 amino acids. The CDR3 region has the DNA TGTGCCAGCAGTTCCGGACTAGCGGGAGGTACAGATACGCAGTATTTT. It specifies CASSSGLAGGTDTQYF.

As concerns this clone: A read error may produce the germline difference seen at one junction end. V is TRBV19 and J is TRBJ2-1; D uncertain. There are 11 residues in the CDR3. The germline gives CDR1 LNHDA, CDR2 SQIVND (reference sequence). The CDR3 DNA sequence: TGTGCCAGTAGCAACTACTATGAGCAGTTCTTC. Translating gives CASSNYYEQFF. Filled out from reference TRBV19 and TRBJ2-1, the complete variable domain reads DGGITQSPKYLFRKEGQNVTLSCEQNLNHDAMYWYRQDPGQGLRLIYYSQIVNDFQKGDIAEGYSVSREKKESFPLTVTSAQKNPTAFYLCASSNYYEQFFGPGTRLTVL.

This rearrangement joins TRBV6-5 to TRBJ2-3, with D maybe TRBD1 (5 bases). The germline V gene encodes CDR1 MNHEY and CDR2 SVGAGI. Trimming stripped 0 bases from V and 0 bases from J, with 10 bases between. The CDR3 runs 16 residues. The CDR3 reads CASSYSGRASTDTQYF. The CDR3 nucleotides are TGTGCCAGCAGTTACTCCGGCAGGGCCAGCACAGATACGCAGTATTTT.

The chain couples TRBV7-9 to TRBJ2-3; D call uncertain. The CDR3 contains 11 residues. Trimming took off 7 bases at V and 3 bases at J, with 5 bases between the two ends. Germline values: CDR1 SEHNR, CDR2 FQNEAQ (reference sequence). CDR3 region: CASTQTDTQYF. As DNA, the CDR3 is TGTGCCAGCACCCAAACAGATACGCAGTATTTT.

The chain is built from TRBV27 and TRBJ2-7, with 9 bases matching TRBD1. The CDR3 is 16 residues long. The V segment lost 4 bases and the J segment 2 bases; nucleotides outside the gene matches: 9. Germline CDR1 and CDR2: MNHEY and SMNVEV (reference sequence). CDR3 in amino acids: CASSSRNRGRTYEQYF. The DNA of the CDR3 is TGTGCCAGCAGTTCCCGAAACAGGGGGCGAACCTACGAGCAGTACTTC.

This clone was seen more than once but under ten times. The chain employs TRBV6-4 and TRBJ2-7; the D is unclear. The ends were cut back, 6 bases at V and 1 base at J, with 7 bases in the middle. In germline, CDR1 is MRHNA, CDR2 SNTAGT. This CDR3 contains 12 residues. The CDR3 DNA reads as TGTGCCAGCAGCAAGACATCCTACGAGCAGTACTTC. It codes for CASSKTSYEQYF.

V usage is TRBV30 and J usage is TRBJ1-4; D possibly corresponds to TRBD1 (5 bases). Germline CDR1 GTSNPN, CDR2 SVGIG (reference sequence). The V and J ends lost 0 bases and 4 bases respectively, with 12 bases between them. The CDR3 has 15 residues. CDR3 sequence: CAWSVLGGVNEKLFF. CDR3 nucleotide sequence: TGTGCCTGGAGTGTACTCGGAGGGGTTAATGAAAAACTGTTTTTT.

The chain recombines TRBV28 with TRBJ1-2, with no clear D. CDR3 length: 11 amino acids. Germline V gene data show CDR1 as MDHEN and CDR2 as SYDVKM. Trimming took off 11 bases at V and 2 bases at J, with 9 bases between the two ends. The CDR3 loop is CAAQRNYGYTF. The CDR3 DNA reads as TGTGCCGCCCAGCGGAACTATGGCTACACCTTC.

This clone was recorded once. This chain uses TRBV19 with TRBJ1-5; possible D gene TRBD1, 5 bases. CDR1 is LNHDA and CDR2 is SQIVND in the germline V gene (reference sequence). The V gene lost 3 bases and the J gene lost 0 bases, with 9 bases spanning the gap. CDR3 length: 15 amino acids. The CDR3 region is CASSMGGNSNQPQHF. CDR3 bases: TGTGCCAGTAGTATGGGGGGAAATAGCAATCAGCCCCAGCATTTT.

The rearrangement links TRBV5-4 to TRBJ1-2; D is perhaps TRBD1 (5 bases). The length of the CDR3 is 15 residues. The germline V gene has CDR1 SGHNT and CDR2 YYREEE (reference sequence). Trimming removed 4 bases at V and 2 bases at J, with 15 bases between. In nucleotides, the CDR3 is TGTGCCAGCAGCCAATTAGGGGCGCGGAACTATGGCTACACCTTC. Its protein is CASSQLGARNYGYTF.

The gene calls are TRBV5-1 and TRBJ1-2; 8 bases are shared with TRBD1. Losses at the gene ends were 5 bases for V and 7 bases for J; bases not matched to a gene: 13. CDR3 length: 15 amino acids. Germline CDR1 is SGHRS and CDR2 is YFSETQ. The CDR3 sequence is CASSLQGQGIGGYTF. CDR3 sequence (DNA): TGCGCCAGCAGTCTCCAAGGACAGGGAATTGGTGGCTACACCTTC.

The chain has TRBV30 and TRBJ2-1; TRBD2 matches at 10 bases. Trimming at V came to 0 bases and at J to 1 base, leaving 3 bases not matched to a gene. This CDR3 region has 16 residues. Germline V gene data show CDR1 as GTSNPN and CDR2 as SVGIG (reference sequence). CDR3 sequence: CAWSVGLADSYNEQFF. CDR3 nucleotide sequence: TGTGCCTGGAGTGTAGGACTAGCGGATTCCTACAATGAGCAGTTCTTC.

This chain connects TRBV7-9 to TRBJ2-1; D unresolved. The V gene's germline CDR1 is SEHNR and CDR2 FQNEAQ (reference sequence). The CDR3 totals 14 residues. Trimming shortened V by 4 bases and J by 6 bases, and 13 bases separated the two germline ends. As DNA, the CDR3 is TGTGCCAGCAGCTGGGCCCGACCCGGCAATGAGCAGTTCTTC. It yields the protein CASSWARPGNEQFF.

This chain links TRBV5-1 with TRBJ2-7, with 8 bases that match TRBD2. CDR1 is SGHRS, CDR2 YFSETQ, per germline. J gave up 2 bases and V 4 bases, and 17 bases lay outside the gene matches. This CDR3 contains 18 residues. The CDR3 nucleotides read TGCGCCAGCAGCCTGACTCCCGGGGGGACGGGAGGGACCTACGAGCAGTACTTC. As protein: CASSLTPGGTGGTYEQYF. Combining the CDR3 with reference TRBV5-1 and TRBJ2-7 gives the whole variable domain KAGVTQTPRYLIKTRGQQVTLSCSPISGHRSVSWYQQTPGQGLQFLFEYFSETQRNKGNFPGRFSGRQFSNSRSEMNVSTLELGDSALYLCASSLTPGGTGGTYEQYFGPGTRLTVT.

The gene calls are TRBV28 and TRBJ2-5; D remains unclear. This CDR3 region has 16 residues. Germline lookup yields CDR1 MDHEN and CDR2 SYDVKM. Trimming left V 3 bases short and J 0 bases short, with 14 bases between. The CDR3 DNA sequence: TGTGCCAGCAGTTTTCGTCCCGGTGACAACCAAGAGACCCAGTACTTC. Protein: CASSFRPGDNQETQYF.

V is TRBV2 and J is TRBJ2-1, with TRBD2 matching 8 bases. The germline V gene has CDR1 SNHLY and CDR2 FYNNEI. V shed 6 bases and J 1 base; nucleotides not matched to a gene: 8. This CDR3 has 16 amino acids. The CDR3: CASRPLAGESYNEQFF. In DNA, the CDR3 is TGTGCCAGCAGGCCCCTAGCGGGTGAGTCCTACAATGAGCAGTTCTTC.

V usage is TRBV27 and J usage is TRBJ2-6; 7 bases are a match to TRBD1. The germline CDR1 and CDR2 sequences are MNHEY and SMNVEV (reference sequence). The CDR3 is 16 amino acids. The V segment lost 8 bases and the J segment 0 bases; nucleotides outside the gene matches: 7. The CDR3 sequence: CASRGQESSGANVLTF. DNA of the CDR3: TGTGCCAGCCGTGGACAGGAGAGCTCTGGGGCCAACGTCCTGACTTTC.

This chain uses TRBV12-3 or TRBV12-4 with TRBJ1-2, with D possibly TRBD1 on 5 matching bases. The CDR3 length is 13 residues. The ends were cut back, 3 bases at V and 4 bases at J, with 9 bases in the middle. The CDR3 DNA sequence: TGTGCCAGCAGTTTTCAGGGCTCCTATGGCTACACCTTC. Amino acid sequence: CASSFQGSYGYTF.